The sequence of this T cell receptor (beta chain) was determined in a study of blood T cell repertoires in COVID-19. Turning to the study itself: COVID-19 samples from acute and convalescent phases originated in the United States, Italy and Spain. In each case, the material was cDNA or gDNA derived from T cells, B-cell-depleted T cells, or PBMCs.

In the study's own analysis: Scientists estimated how many nucleated cells there were by amplifying reference gene primers. The protocol was immunoSEQ multiplex PCR, while the TCRdb copy is restricted to in-frame clones and leaves out a portion. V and J calls and clone size are given by that table; D and trimming were obtained from the DNA. The sample holds approximately 100,000 clones; roughly 90% are singletons and the top ten take about a fifth. This CDR3 has 16 amino acids. Trimming took 1 base from V and 0 from J, leaving 10 bases between them. Germline V gives CDR1 LGHNA, CDR2 YSLEER. The sequenced sample was peripheral blood. This receptor was obtained from a human donor with acute or convalescent COVID-19. The donor label of this sample is uncertain. This chain connects TRBV4-3 to TRBJ2-1; D is perhaps TRBD2 (5 bases). Written as DNA, the CDR3 is TGCGCCAGCAGCCAAGGAAGTAGCGCCTCCTACAATGAGCAGTTCTTC. As protein: CASSQGSSASYNEQFF.